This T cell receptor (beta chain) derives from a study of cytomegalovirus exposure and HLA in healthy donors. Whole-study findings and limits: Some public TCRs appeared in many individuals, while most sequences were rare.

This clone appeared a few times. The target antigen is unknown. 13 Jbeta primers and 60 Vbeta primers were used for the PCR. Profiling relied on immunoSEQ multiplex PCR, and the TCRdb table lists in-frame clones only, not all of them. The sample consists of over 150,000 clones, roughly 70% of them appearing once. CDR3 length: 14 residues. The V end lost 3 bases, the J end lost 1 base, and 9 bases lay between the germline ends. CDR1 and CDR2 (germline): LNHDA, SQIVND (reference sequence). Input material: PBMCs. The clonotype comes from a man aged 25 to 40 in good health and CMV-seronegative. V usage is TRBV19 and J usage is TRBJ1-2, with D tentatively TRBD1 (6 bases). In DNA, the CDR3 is TGTGCCAGTAGTATCGCGGACAGTAACTATGGCTACACCTTC. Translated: CASSIADSNYGYTF.